These 20 T cell receptor beta chains came from one sample sequenced in a study of radiation and T cells in renal cell carcinoma. As to time point: baseline pretreatment blood. Treatment meaning: 15 Gy SBRT to primary tumor, nephrectomy 4 weeks later. Sequencing used immunoSEQ multiplex PCR; TCRdb keeps in-frame clones, though not all of them. Of some 110,000 clones detected, roughly 85% appear once; the ten largest clones hold 3%. The sequencing used blood, collected from a patient whose treatment included radiotherapy and nephrectomy. These receptors came from a woman in her fifties or sixties with renal cell carcinoma.

V and J are TRBV5-6 and TRBJ2-7, with TRBD2 matching 15 bases. CDR3 length: 15 amino acids. Trimming took 4 bases from V and 3 from J; bases not matched to a gene: 2. From germline, CDR1 is SGHDT and CDR2 YYEEEE. The CDR3 coding sequence is TGTGCCAGCAGCCCGGGACTAGCGGGAGGCTACGAGCAGTACTTC. This translates into CASSPGLAGGYEQYF. The entire variable domain, with the rest obtained from reference TRBV5-6 and TRBJ2-7, is as follows: DAGVTQSPTHLIKTRGQQVTLRCSPKSGHDTVSWYQQALGQGPQFIFQYYEEEERQRGNFPDRFSGHQFPNYSSELNVNALLLGDSALYLCASSPGLAGGYEQYFGPGTRLTVT.

The CDR3 DNA follows: TGTGCCAGCAGCGGAGCAGGATCCGGGACTAGCGGGGGTGCCTACAATGAGCAGTTCTTC. This encodes CASSGAGSGTSGGAYNEQFF. The chain joins TRBV9 to TRBJ2-1; TRBD2 matches at 14 bases. This CDR3 is built from 20 residues. Germline CDR1 and CDR2: SGDLS and YYNGEE. Losses at the gene ends were 3 bases for V and 2 bases for J; bases not matched to a gene: 13.

The J gene is TRBJ2-1, the V gene TRBV11-3; the D is unclear. This CDR3 comprises 15 residues. Germline CDR1 is SGHNT and CDR2 is YENEEA. Trimming removed 5 bases from V and 0 bases from J, with 11 bases in between. CDR3 DNA sequence: TGTGCCAGCAGCCCTATGCTGAGCTCCTACAATGAGCAGTTCTTC. Translation: CASSPMLSSYNEQFF.

The rearrangement uses TRBV28 and TRBJ2-7; weak D call: TRBD1 (5 bases). CDR1 and CDR2 from the germline V gene are MDHEN and SYDVKM. V shed 2 bases and J shed 7 bases, with 12 bases lying between them. The CDR3 is 13 residues long. CDR3 sequence: CASSLLGAPEQYF. As DNA, the CDR3 is TGTGCCAGCAGTTTACTAGGGGCACCGGAGCAGTACTTC.

The rearrangement uses TRBV6-1 and TRBJ1-2; 7 positions match TRBD1. V shed 4 bases and J 7 bases; nucleotides not matched to a gene: 12. Germline V CDR1 and CDR2: MNHNS, SASEGT. The CDR3 has 15 residues. This CDR3 reads CASSVAMGQLSGYTF. CDR3 bases: TGTGCCAGCAGTGTAGCCATGGGACAGCTCTCTGGCTACACCTTC.

V and J are TRBV5-1 and TRBJ2-3, with TRBD2 as a possible D gene (5 bases). The V gene lost 3 bases and the J gene lost 4 bases, with 12 bases spanning the gap. The CDR3 runs to 14 residues. Germline CDR1 is SGHRS and CDR2 is YFSETQ. In DNA form, the CDR3 reads TGCGCCAGCAGCTGGGCGGGCAGTTCAGATACGCAGTATTTT. Protein product: CASSWAGSSDTQYF.

The genes are TRBV20-1 and TRBJ2-3; D may be TRBD2 (5 bases). V lost 6 bases to trimming and J lost 5 bases, with 9 bases between them. The CDR3 runs 11 residues. CDR1 DFQATT and CDR2 SNEGSKA come from the germline V gene (reference sequence). DNA of the CDR3: TGCAGTGCCCTACTAGGAGATACGCAGTATTTT. Translated, it gives CSALLGDTQYF.

V gene TRBV2 combines with J gene TRBJ1-1, with 8 bases that match TRBD1. Per the germline V gene, CDR1 is SNHLY and CDR2 is FYNNEI. V lost 3 bases and J lost 4; bases outside the gene matches: 4. The CDR3 contains 14 residues. CDR3 DNA sequence: TGTGCCAGCAGTGATCAGGGGGCAAGCACTGAAGCTTTCTTT. Its translation: CASSDQGASTEAFF.

In this sample, this clone turned up once. This chain connects TRBV5-1 to TRBJ2-1, with TRBD2 matching 9 bases. The CDR3 runs to 15 residues. Per germline, CDR1 SGHRS and CDR2 YFSETQ. V was clipped by 0 bases and J by 5 bases; unmatched bases: 3. CDR3 region: CASSLGLAEDNEQFF. The CDR3 nucleotides read TGCGCCAGCAGCTTGGGACTAGCGGAAGACAATGAGCAGTTCTTC.

The chain carries TRBV27 and TRBJ1-5, with 11 bases matching TRBD1. CDR3 length: 16 residues. The trim removed 2 bases at V and 8 bases at J, leaving 8 bases unmatched. Germline CDR1 MNHEY, CDR2 SMNVEV (reference sequence). CDR3 region: CASSLQWTGGLEPQHF. The CDR3 bases are TGTGCCAGCAGTTTACAATGGACAGGGGGCCTGGAGCCCCAGCATTTT.

V gene TRBV6-6 combines with J gene TRBJ1-2; D gene ambiguous. V lost 2 bases, J lost 6 bases, and 7 bases lay in between. Germline CDR1 reads MNHNY; CDR2 reads SVGAGI (reference sequence). The CDR3 has 12 amino acids. The CDR3 region has the DNA TGTGCCAGCAGTTACGGTACAGATGGCTACACCTTC. This codes for CASSYGTDGYTF.

The gene calls are TRBV7-9 and TRBJ1-4; D is unresolved. Germline V lookup: CDR1 SEHNR, CDR2 FQNEAQ (reference sequence). The V gene lost 3 bases and the J gene lost 8 bases, with 13 bases spanning the gap. The CDR3 length is 14 residues. The CDR3 coding sequence is TGTGCCAGCAGCTTCCCCCGCCGGGCGGAAAAACTGTTTTTT. Protein product: CASSFPRRAEKLFF.

The gene calls are TRBV4-2 and TRBJ2-7; 7 bases are a match to TRBD2. V lost 0 bases to trimming and J lost 5 bases; unmatched junction nucleotides: 10. This CDR3 region has 16 residues. Germline assignment: CDR1 LGHNA and CDR2 YNFKEQ. CDR3 nucleotides: TGTGCCAGCAGCCAAGATCGAAGAAGGGCGGGGGACGAGCAGTACTTC. Translating it yields CASSQDRRRAGDEQYF.

This clone was counted once. The rearrangement uses TRBV14 and TRBJ2-1; D call uncertain. The CDR3 has 14 residues. V was trimmed by 0 bases and J by 5 bases, leaving 8 bases between them. CDR1 is SGHDN and CDR2 is FVKESK in the germline V gene. CDR3 nucleotide sequence: TGTGCCAGCAGCCAAGAACCAGCAAACAATGAGCAGTTCTTC. As protein: CASSQEPANNEQFF.

The chain employs TRBV5-5 and TRBJ2-7, with 8 bases aligning to TRBD2. V shed 5 bases, J shed 1 base, and the junction held 8 bases outside the gene matches. This CDR3 spans 15 amino acids. Germline loops: CDR1 SGHKS, CDR2 YYEKEE (reference sequence). CDR3 in DNA: TGTGCCAGCAGTCCGAGCGGGAGCCCTTCCTACGAGCAGTACTTC. This encodes CASSPSGSPSYEQYF.

The CDR3 DNA is TGTGCCAGCGCGCCGGGGGGCACTGAAGCTTTCTTT. This codes for CASAPGGTEAFF. The rearrangement links TRBV19 to TRBJ1-1; possibly TRBD1 for D (5 bases). Trimming cost V 9 bases and J 4 bases, with 12 bases left between them. The length of the CDR3 is 12 residues. Germline V gives CDR1 LNHDA, CDR2 SQIVND (reference sequence).

A single count supports this clone. V and J are TRBV4-1 and TRBJ1-3, with 9 nucleotides matching TRBD1. This CDR3 has 15 residues. V was pared by 3 bases and J by 5 bases, with 5 bases of the junction left unmatched. CDR1 MGHRA and CDR2 YSYEKL come from the germline V gene. The DNA for the CDR3 is TGCGCCAGCAGCCACATGGGACAGGGCCGAAACACCATATATTTT. Translation gives CASSHMGQGRNTIYF.

The J gene is TRBJ2-4, the V gene TRBV5-1; tentatively, D is TRBD1 (6 bases). The CDR3 contains 15 residues. The V end was cut by 0 bases, the J end by 11 bases, with 18 bases between. Germline-derived CDR1 and CDR2 are SGHRS and YFSETQ. CDR3: CASSLGQAPGVFQYF. The CDR3 coding sequence is TGCGCCAGCAGCTTGGGACAGGCCCCAGGGGTATTTCAGTACTTC. Supplemented by reference TRBV5-1 and TRBJ2-4, the full variable domain reads KAGVTQTPRYLIKTRGQQVTLSCSPISGHRSVSWYQQTPGQGLQFLFEYFSETQRNKGNFPGRFSGRQFSNSRSEMNVSTLELGDSALYLCASSLGQAPGVFQYFGAGTRLSVL.

V and J are TRBV2 and TRBJ1-4, with D unclear. With 4 bases removed from V and 0 bases from J, the gap between germline ends came to 6 bases. The CDR3 is made up of 14 amino acids. Germline-derived CDR1 and CDR2 are SNHLY and FYNNEI. CDR3 DNA: TGTGCCAGCAGTGTCCAGTCAACTAATGAAAAACTGTTTTTT. This sequence encodes CASSVQSTNEKLFF.

The V and J genes are TRBV6-6 and TRBJ2-5; TRBD1 or TRBD2 may be the D gene (5 bases each). CDR3 length equals 15 residues. V gave up 8 bases and J gave up 4 bases, with 20 bases separating them. CDR1 is MNHNY, CDR2 SVGAGI, per germline (reference sequence). CDR3 in DNA: TGTGCCAGCGCCTCCTGGGGGAGAGGGAGAGAGACCCAGTACTTC. Residues: CASASWGRGRETQYF.